A selection of T cell receptor beta chains follows, all from one sample in a study of regulatory T cells in long-lasting Graves disease. TCRdb recomputed calls from the multiplex PCR reads with MiXCR, one row per CDR3 protein. The profile shows 420,000 or so distinct CDR3 sequences, about 15% of them singletons. These data were also reused for a study on T cells in Graves' hyperthyroidism and ophthalmopathy.

The sample in question was peripheral blood mononuclear cells (PBMCs), obtained at new diagnosis, from a patient treated with antithyroid drugs. The receptors were gathered from a young woman with Graves disease. The CDR3 runs from the conserved cysteine through the conserved F or W. The D gene is left open where the match is weak. Expanded clones are given a class, and other clones once, few, many or no size at all.

D gene	V gene	clone size	J gene	CDR3 protein	CDR3 DNA
NA	TRBV29-1	many	TRBJ1-5	CSVGTDLFQPQHF	TGCAGCGTTGGGACAGACCTCTTTCAGCCCCAGCATTTT
TRBD1	TRBV28	few	TRBJ1-5	CATRNRGSNQPQHF	TGTGCCACACGAAACAGGGGAAGCAATCAGCCCCAGCATTTT
TRBD2	TRBV28	many	TRBJ2-2	CASSNSGSGTGELFF	TGTGCCAGCAGCAATAGCGGGAGTGGAACCGGGGAGCTGTTTTTT
NA	TRBV2	many	TRBJ1-6	CASNDQGTPLHF	TGTGCCAGCAACGACCAGGGGACACCCCTCCACTTT
NA	TRBV7-3	few	TRBJ1-2	CASSPGRGQGGYTF	TGTGCCAGCAGCCCAGGACGGGGCCAAGGGGGCTACACCTTC
NA	TRBV11-2	many	TRBJ1-2	CASAGDNYGYTF	TGTGCCTCCGCGGGGGATAACTATGGCTACACCTTC
NA	TRBV11-3	NA	TRBJ2-3	CASSLGIGESTDTQYF	TGTGCCAGCAGCTTAGGTATCGGGGAGAGCACAGATACGCAGTATTTT
TRBD2	TRBV6-1	few	TRBJ2-7	CASSPTSGSLYEQYF	TGTGCCAGCAGTCCAACTAGCGGGTCCCTTTACGAGCAGTACTTC
NA	TRBV6-1	NA	TRBJ1-2	CASSEGLGYGYTF	TGTGCCAGCAGTGAGGGCCTGGGCTATGGCTACACCTTC
TRBD1	TRBV6-1	many	TRBJ1-1	CASYYNDREREAFF	TGTGCCAGCTACTATAACGACAGGGAGCGTGAAGCTTTCTTT
TRBD2	TRBV20-1	many	TRBJ2-3	CSAFGTTGSTDTQYF	TGCAGTGCTTTTGGGACTACCGGTAGCACAGATACGCAGTATTTT
TRBD1	TRBV7-2	many	TRBJ2-5	CASSLGRTGYDQKGTQYF	TGTGCCAGCAGCTTAGGGCGGACAGGGTATGATCAAAAAGGGACCCAGTACTTC
TRBD2	TRBV5-1	NA	TRBJ2-3	CASTHSTSGTDTQYF	TGCGCCAGCACCCATTCGACTAGCGGCACAGATACGCAGTATTTT
TRBD2	TRBV15	many	TRBJ2-1	CATSRGLAGVQFF	TGTGCCACCAGCAGAGGGCTAGCGGGAGTTCAGTTCTTC
NA	TRBV28	many	TRBJ1-1	CASSIRTGTNTEAFF	TGTGCCAGCAGTATCCGGACGGGAACTAACACTGAAGCTTTCTTT
NA	TRBV5-1	many	TRBJ2-3	CASSPPVGSTDTQYF	TGCGCCAGCAGCCCCCCAGTGGGTAGCACAGATACGCAGTATTTT
TRBD1	TRBV18	many	TRBJ2-5	CASSPSRVQGGETQYF	TGTGCCAGCTCACCAAGTCGCGTACAGGGGGGAGAGACCCAGTACTTC
TRBD2	TRBV6-2/TRBV6-3	NA	TRBJ2-7	CASRPSGLAGDEQYF	TGTGCCAGCAGACCCTCGGGACTAGCGGGAGACGAGCAGTACTTC
NA	TRBV5-8	few	TRBJ2-7	CASSLVLYHEQYF	TGTGCCAGCAGCTTGGTCTTATACCACGAGCAGTACTTC
TRBD1	TRBV7-2	NA	TRBJ1-5	CASSPGTGGGQPQHF	TGTGCCAGCAGCCCCGGGACAGGGGGCGGTCAGCCCCAGCATTTT
TRBD2	TRBV19	NA	TRBJ2-3	CASSITSGTGDTQYF	TGTGCCAGTAGTATAACTAGCGGGACCGGAGATACGCAGTATTTT
NA	TRBV2	many	TRBJ2-7	CASIMFSGIGEQYF	TGTGCCAGCATAATGTTCAGTGGAATTGGGGAGCAGTACTTC
NA	TRBV11-2	many	TRBJ1-6	CASSLFDTNSPLHF	TGTGCCAGCAGCTTATTCGATACCAATTCACCCCTCCACTTT
TRBD1	TRBV5-1	many	TRBJ2-1	CASSSMGTVGDHNEQFF	TGCGCCAGCAGCTCAATGGGGACAGTTGGAGATCACAATGAGCAGTTCTTC
NA	TRBV24-1	few	TRBJ1-3	CAIISQLSSGNTIYF	TGTGCCATCATTTCTCAGCTTTCCTCTGGAAACACCATATATTTT
NA	TRBV3-1	NA	TRBJ1-2	CASSQDTGGYTF	TGTGCCAGCAGCCAAGATACGGGGGGCTACACCTTC
NA	TRBV28	many	TRBJ2-3	CASSLPSSADTQYF	TGTGCCAGCAGTTTGCCTAGCTCAGCAGATACGCAGTATTTT
NA	TRBV10-3	NA	TRBJ2-1	CAISNLDEQFF	TGTGCCATCAGTAATCTCGATGAGCAGTTCTTC
NA	TRBV30	many	TRBJ1-1	CAWSILENTEAFF	TGTGCCTGGAGTATACTAGAGAACACTGAAGCTTTCTTT
NA	TRBV10-3	few	TRBJ2-7	CAISESDTYSYEQYF	TGTGCCATCAGTGAGTCTGACACGTACTCCTACGAGCAGTACTTC
TRBD1	TRBV19	many	TRBJ1-1	CASMGQGSMNTEAFF	TGTGCCAGTATGGGACAGGGAAGCATGAACACTGAAGCTTTCTTT
NA	TRBV30	many	TRBJ1-1	CACGPPGDTEAFF	TGTGCCTGTGGGCCCCCCGGGGACACTGAAGCTTTCTTT
NA	TRBV6-1	NA	TRBJ1-2	CASGPGRYGYTF	TGTGCCAGCGGGCCAGGAAGGTATGGCTACACCTTC
NA	TRBV3-1	many	TRBJ2-7	CASSQDPLSYEQYF	TGTGCCAGCAGCCAAGATCCCCTTTCGTACGAGCAGTACTTC
TRBD1	TRBV7-9	few	TRBJ2-7	CASSPTGEGEQYF	TGTGCCAGCAGCCCAACAGGGGAAGGCGAGCAGTACTTC
NA	TRBV28	NA	TRBJ1-2	CASSFQENYGYTF	TGTGCCAGCAGTTTTCAAGAAAACTATGGCTACACCTTC
TRBD2	TRBV12-3/TRBV12-4	many	TRBJ2-3	CASSYQAGVGTDTQYF	TGTGCCAGCAGTTACCAAGCGGGAGTTGGGACAGATACGCAGTATTTT
TRBD2	TRBV7-2	few	TRBJ2-1	CASRGASGSSEQFF	TGTGCCAGCAGAGGGGCTAGCGGGAGTTCTGAGCAGTTCTTC
NA	TRBV4-1	NA	TRBJ2-3	CASSQEDQENTQYF	TGCGCCAGCAGCCAAGAGGATCAGGAAAATACGCAGTATTTT
TRBD2	TRBV6-1	many	TRBJ2-3	CASSVKREADTQYF	TGTGCCAGCAGTGTCAAGCGGGAGGCAGATACGCAGTATTTT